The 10 T cell receptor beta chains presented below share a single source sample, sequenced in a study of T cell repertoires in cytomegalovirus infection. These receptors' antigens are unknown. TCRdb called the reads again in MiXCR, with one record for every CDR3 protein. This sample has more than 40,000 distinct CDR3 sequences, with about 21% found just once. The input for sequencing was CD8+ T cells from cultured PBMCs, taken from culture after CMV antigen stimulation. These receptors were taken from a human donor in good health (CMV status not recorded). Some clones in this sample may be carry-over from other donors' samples.

This clonotype was seen only a few times. The chain is built from TRBV11-2 and TRBJ2-3, with a possible D match to TRBD1 (5 bases). The CDR3 is made up of 14 amino acids. In germline, CDR1 is SGHAT, CDR2 FQNNGV. The germline V and J ends were trimmed by 5 bases and 2 bases, with 11 bases remaining between them. The CDR3 protein is CASSPREDTDTQYF. The CDR3 DNA reads TGTGCCAGCAGCCCCAGGGAAGACACAGATACGCAGTATTTT.

This clonotype was counted only a few times. The J gene is TRBJ1-3, the V gene TRBV10-3; D unresolved. CDR3 length: 17 amino acids. The V end lost 6 bases, the J end lost 0 bases, and 18 bases lay between the germline ends. Germline CDR1 is ENHRY and CDR2 is SYGVKD. CDR3 amino acids: CAIRGFVQATSGNTIYF. The CDR3 nucleotides read TGTGCCATCAGGGGGTTCGTCCAGGCCACCTCTGGAAACACCATATATTTT.

This clonotype occurred a few times. The chain joins TRBV4-2 to TRBJ1-2; 10 nucleotides line up with TRBD1. This CDR3 has 16 residues. V lost 0 bases, J lost 4 bases, and 5 bases stayed unmatched. Germline V lookup: CDR1 LGHNA, CDR2 YNFKEQ. CDR3 sequence (DNA): TGTGCCAGCAGCCAAGATCCAGGACAGGGGGTCTATGGCTACACCTTC. Translated, it gives CASSQDPGQGVYGYTF.

The V call is TRBV7-9, the J call TRBJ2-2; D may be TRBD2 (5 bases). The V gene's germline CDR1 is SEHNR and CDR2 FQNEAQ (reference sequence). V was pared by 1 base and J by 3 bases, with 12 bases between. The CDR3 is 16 residues long. CDR3: CASSLGGPDYTGELFF. In DNA form, the CDR3 reads TGTGCCAGCAGCTTAGGAGGGCCAGATTACACCGGGGAGCTGTTTTTT.

Many counts were recorded for this clonotype. CDR3 sequence: CASSLGPMNTEAFF. DNA for the CDR3: TGTGCCAGCAGCTTAGGACCGATGAACACTGAAGCTTTCTTT. The chain links TRBV7-2 to TRBJ1-1; D unresolved. V was shortened by 1 base and J by 0 bases, with 6 bases between the two germline ends. Germline CDR1 and CDR2: SGHTA and FQGNSA. The CDR3 has 14 amino acids.

V is TRBV19 and J is TRBJ1-1; maybe TRBD1 (5 bases). Trimming left V 3 bases short and J 4 bases short, with 15 bases between. The CDR3 is made up of 15 amino acids. The V gene's germline CDR1 is LNHDA and CDR2 SQIVND (reference sequence). The CDR3 DNA is TGTGCCAGTAGTATCGGTACAGGAGGAGGCACTGAAGCTTTCTTT. This encodes CASSIGTGGGTEAFF. Full variable domain (missing parts from reference TRBV19 and TRBJ1-1): DGGITQSPKYLFRKEGQNVTLSCEQNLNHDAMYWYRQDPGQGLRLIYYSQIVNDFQKGDIAEGYSVSREKKESFPLTVTSAQKNPTAFYLCASSIGTGGGTEAFFGQGTRLTVV.

This clonotype has just a few counts. The chain is built from TRBV12-3 or TRBV12-4 and TRBJ2-5; no clear D. V lost 5 bases and J 1 base, leaving 11 bases between the germline ends. This CDR3 has 14 residues. CDR3 loop: CASSPLGSQETQYF. The CDR3 DNA sequence: TGTGCCAGCAGTCCCCTAGGTAGCCAAGAGACCCAGTACTTC.

This clonotype has a handful of counts. The rearrangement links TRBV29-1 to TRBJ2-1; 9 positions agree with TRBD2. Germline V lookup: CDR1 SQVTM, CDR2 ANQGSEA. Trimming removed 4 bases from V and 8 bases from J; junction bases left unmatched: 6. The CDR3 extends over 13 amino acids. This chain's CDR3 is CSVVSSGSYEQFF. The DNA of the CDR3 is TGCAGCGTTGTGAGTAGCGGGAGTTATGAGCAGTTCTTC.

This clonotype has only a few counts. V usage is TRBV4-2 and J usage is TRBJ2-3, with D unresolved. Germline CDR1 and CDR2: LGHNA and YNFKEQ. The germline V and J ends were trimmed by 0 bases and 1 base, with 5 bases remaining between them. The CDR3 has 14 amino acids. CDR3 sequence: CASSQEPRTDTQYF. DNA for the CDR3: TGTGCCAGCAGCCAAGAACCCCGCACAGATACGCAGTATTTT.

The chain is built from TRBV29-1 and TRBJ2-5; tentatively, D is TRBD1 (6 bases). The CDR3 totals 14 residues. Germline assignment: CDR1 SQVTM and CDR2 ANQGSEA. V lost 1 base and J 9 bases, leaving 18 bases between the germline ends. The CDR3 coding sequence is TGCAGCGTTGAAGGGGACATCAAGGGTTGGGCCCAGTACTTC. This translates into CSVEGDIKGWAQYF.